Sequencing of this T cell receptor (delta chain) was carried out in a study of TRDV2 sequences in healthy donors (dated by TCRdb to the early 2020s). Regarding the research as a whole: Approximately 18 single-cell-derived gamma9delta2 T cell clones spanning the full range of antitumor activity were TCR-sequenced and traced within the bulk repertoire.

The method behind the library was PCR. TCRdb lists the instrument as Illumina MiSeq. As for the original processing: When TRDV repertoire clonotype frequencies were reported, clonotypes represented by only a single read were excluded. Clone calls in TCRdb were regenerated from the public reads with CATT, after which identical DNA sequences shared one row. Here the V and J calls rest on TCRdb's processing, not on the authors' analysis. This sample comprises approximately 1,600 delta-chain clones, around 16% of them detected only once. The ten biggest clones cover less than 70% of the sample. Complete TCR delta chain (Vdelta2) repertoires were sequenced in bulk to track the frequency of functionally characterized gamma9delta2 T cell clones. Peripheral blood of anonymous healthy donors was obtained by purchase from the Dutch blood bank. All of the gamma9delta2 T cells analyzed in the study came from the peripheral blood of healthy donors.

CDR1 and CDR2 (GEAIGNYY, EKD) derive from the germline V gene. The CDR3 measures 14 amino acids from cysteine to phenylalanine. Only CDR3 DNA is held: 42 bases, read in frame from base 1. Trimming at the junction amounts to 3 bases on V and 0 bases on J, and the germline ends lie 10 bases apart. About this clone: There is no known antigen for this receptor. No base quality values were provided; no much bigger clone lies one nucleotide off.

General study outcomes and caveats: The TCRdelta clonotypes of several highly reactive clones appeared rare, as these clonotypes were not detected in the bulk sequencing data of the respective donors. The observed TCRdelta repertoires were found to be highly focused, yet no correlation was observed between clonotype frequency and the antitumor functional potential of the respective clone.

Sequenced input: Vd2+ gamma-delta T cells from blood. The cell subset or site label for this specimen denotes: TCR Vdelta2-expressing (gamma9delta2) T cells. The sequence came from a human donor in good health. The sequence links TRDV2 to TRDJ1, with the D gene too uncertain to name. The DNA reads TGTGCCTGTGACTCAGTCCAGTACACCGATAAACTCATCTTT. The encoded protein is CACDSVQYTDKLIF.